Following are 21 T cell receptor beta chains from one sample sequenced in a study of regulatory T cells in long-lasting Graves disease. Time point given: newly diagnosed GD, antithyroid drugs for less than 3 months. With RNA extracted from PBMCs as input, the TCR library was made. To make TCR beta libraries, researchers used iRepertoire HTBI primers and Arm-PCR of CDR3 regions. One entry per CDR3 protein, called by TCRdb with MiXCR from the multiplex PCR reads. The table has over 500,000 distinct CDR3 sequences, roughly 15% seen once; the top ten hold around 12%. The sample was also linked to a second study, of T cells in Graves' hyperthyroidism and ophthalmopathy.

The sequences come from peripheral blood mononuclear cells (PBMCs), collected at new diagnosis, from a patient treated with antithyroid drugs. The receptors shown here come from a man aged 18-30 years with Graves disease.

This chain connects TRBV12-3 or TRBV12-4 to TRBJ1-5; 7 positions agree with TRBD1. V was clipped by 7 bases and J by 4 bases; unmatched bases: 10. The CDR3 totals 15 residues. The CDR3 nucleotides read TGTGCCAGCACCAGGGGGTCCCCCCGGAATCAGCCCCAGCATTTT. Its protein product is CASTRGSPRNQPQHF.

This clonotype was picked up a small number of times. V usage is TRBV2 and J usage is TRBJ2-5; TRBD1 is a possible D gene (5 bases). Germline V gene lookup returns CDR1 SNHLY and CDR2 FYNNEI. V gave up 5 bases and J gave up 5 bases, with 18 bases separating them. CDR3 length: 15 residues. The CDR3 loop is CASSQGRARTETQYF. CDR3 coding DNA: TGTGCCAGCAGTCAGGGCAGGGCTCGCACGGAGACCCAGTACTTC. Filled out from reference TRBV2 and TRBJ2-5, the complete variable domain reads EPEVTQTPSHQVTQMGQEVILRCVPISNHLYFYWYRQILGQKVEFLVSFYNNEISEKSEIFDDQFSVERPDGSNFTLKIRSTKLEDSAMYFCASSQGRARTETQYFGPGTRLLVL.

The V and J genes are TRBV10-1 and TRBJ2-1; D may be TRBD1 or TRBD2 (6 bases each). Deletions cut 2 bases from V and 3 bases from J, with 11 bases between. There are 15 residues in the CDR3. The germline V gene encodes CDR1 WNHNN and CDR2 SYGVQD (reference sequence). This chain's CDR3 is CASSEQGGNYNEQFF. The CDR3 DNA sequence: TGCGCCAGCAGTGAGCAAGGGGGGAACTACAATGAGCAGTTCTTC.

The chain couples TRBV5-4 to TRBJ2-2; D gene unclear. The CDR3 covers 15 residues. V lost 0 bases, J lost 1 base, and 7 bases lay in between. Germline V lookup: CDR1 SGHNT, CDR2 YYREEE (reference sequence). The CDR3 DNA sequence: TGTGCCAGCAGCTTGGTCCAGCAGAACACCGGGGAGCTGTTTTTT. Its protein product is CASSLVQQNTGELFF. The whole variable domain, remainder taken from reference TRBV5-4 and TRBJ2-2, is ETGVTQSPTHLIKTRGQQVTLRCSSQSGHNTVSWYQQALGQGPQFIFQYYREEENGRGNFPPRFSGLQFPNYSSELNVNALELDDSALYLCASSLVQQNTGELFFGEGSRLTVL.

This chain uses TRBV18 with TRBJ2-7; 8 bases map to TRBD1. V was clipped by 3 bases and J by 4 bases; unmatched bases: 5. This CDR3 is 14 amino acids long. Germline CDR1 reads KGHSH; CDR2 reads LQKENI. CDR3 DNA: TGTGCCAGCTCACCGGGGACAGGACAGTACGAGCAGTACTTC. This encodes CASSPGTGQYEQYF.

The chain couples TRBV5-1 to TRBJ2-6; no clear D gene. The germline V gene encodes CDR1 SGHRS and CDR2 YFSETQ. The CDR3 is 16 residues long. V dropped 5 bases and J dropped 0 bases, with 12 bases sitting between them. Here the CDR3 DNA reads TGCGCCAGCAGGAAAGCAGAGCTCTCTGGGGCCAACGTCCTGACTTTC. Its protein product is CASRKAELSGANVLTF.

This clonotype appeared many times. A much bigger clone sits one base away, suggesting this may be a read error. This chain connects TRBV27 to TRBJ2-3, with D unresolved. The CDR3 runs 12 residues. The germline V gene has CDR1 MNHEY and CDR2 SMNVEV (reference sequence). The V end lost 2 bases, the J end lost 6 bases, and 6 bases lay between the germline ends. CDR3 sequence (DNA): TGTGCCAGCAGTTTAAGGCGGGATACGCAGTATTTT. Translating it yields CASSLRRDTQYF.

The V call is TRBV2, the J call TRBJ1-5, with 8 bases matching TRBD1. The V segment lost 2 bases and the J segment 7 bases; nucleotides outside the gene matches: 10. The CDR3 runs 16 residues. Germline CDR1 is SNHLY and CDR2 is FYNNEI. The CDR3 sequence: CASSETAGGAGQPQHF. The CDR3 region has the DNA TGTGCCAGCAGTGAAACCGCAGGGGGCGCGGGACAGCCCCAGCATTTT.

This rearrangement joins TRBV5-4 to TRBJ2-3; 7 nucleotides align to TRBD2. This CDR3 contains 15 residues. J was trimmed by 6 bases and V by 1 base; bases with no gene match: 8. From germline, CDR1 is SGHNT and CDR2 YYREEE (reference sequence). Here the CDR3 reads CASSLLPGRADTQYF. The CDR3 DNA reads TGTGCCAGCAGCTTGTTACCGGGGAGGGCTGATACGCAGTATTTT. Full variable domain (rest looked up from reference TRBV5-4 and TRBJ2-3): ETGVTQSPTHLIKTRGQQVTLRCSSQSGHNTVSWYQQALGQGPQFIFQYYREEENGRGNFPPRFSGLQFPNYSSELNVNALELDDSALYLCASSLLPGRADTQYFGPGTRLTVL.

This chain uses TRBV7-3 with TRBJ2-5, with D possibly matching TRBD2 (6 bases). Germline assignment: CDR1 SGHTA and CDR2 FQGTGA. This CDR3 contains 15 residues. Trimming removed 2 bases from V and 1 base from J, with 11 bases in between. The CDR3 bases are TGTGCCAGCAGCTTACTGGGAGGCGGCCAAGAGACCCAGTACTTC. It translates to CASSLLGGGQETQYF.

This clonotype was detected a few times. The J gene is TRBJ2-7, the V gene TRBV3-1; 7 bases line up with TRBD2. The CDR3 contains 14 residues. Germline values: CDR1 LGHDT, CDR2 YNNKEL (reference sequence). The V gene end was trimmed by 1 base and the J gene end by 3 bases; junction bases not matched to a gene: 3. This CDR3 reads CASSQAGGIYEQYF. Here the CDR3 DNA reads TGTGCCAGCAGCCAAGCGGGAGGAATCTACGAGCAGTACTTC.

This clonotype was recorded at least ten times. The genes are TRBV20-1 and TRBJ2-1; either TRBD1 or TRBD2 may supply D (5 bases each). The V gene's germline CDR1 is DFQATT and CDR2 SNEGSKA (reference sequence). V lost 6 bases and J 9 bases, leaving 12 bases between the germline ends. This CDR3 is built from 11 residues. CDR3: CSAPMGTEQFF. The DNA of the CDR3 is TGCAGTGCCCCGATGGGGACTGAGCAGTTCTTC.

CDR3 residues: CASGTGGSSPLHF. CDR3 coding DNA: TGTGCCAGCGGGACAGGGGGCAGTTCACCCCTCCACTTT. This chain uses TRBV19 with TRBJ1-6; 12 positions agree with TRBD1. Germline V gives CDR1 LNHDA, CDR2 SQIVND (reference sequence). CDR3 length: 13 amino acids. V shed 9 bases, J shed 9 bases, and the junction held 3 bases outside the gene matches.

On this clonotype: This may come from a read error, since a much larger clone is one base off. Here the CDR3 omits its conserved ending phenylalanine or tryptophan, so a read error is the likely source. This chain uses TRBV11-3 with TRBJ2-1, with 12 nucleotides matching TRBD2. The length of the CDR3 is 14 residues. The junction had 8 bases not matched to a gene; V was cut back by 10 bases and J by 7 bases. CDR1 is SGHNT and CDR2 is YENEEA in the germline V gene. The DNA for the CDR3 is TGTGCCAAGCAGGATACTAGCGGGAGGAATGAGCAGTTCCTC. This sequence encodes CAKQDTSGRNEQFL.

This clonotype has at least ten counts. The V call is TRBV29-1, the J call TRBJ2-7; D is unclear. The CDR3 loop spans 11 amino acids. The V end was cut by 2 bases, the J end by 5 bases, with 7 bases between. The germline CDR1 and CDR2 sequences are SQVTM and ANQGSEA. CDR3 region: CSVETPNEQYF. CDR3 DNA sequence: TGCAGCGTTGAAACCCCCAACGAGCAGTACTTC.

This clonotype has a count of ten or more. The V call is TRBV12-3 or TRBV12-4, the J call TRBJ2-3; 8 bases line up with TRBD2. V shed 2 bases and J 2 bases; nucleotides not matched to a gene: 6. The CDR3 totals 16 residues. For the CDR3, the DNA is TGTGCCAGCAGTTTATGGCGGGAGGCCCCCACAGATACGCAGTATTTT. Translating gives CASSLWREAPTDTQYF.

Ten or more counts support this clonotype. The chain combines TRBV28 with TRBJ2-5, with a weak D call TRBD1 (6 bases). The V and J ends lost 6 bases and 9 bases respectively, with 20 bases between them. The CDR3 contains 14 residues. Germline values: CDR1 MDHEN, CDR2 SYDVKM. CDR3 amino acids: CASRRTQGSWSQYF. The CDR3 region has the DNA TGTGCCAGCAGGAGGACACAGGGTAGTTGGTCCCAGTACTTC.

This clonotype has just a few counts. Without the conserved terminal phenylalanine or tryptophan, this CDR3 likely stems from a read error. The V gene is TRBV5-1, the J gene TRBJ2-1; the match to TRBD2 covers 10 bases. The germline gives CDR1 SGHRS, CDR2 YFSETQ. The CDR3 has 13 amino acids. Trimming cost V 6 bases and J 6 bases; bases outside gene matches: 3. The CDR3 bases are TGCGCCAGCACTTCTAGCGGGGGCAATGAGCAGTTCCTC. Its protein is CASTSSGGNEQFL.

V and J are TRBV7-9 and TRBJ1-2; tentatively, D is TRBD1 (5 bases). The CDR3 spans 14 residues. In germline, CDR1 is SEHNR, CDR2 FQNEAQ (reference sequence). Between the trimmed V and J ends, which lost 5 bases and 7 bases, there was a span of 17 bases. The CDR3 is CASSQTRQSAGYTF. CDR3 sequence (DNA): TGTGCCAGCAGCCAAACCCGACAGTCTGCTGGCTACACCTTC.

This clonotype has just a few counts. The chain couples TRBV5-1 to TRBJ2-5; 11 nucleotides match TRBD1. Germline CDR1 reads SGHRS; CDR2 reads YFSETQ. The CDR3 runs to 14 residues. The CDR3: CATTRTGGGETQYF. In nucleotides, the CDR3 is TGCGCTACGACCCGGACAGGGGGCGGAGAGACCCAGTACTTC. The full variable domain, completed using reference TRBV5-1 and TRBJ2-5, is KAGVTQTPRYLIKTRGQQVTLSCSPISGHRSVSWYQQTPGQGLQFLFEYFSETQRNKGNFPGRFSGRQFSNSRSEMNVSTLELGDSALYLCATTRTGGGETQYFGPGTRLLVL.

The CDR3 loop is CASREVGPASGEPQHF. The CDR3 DNA reads TGTGCCAGCAGGGAAGTGGGACCGGCATCGGGTGAGCCCCAGCATTTT. The V and J genes are TRBV27 and TRBJ1-5; TRBD1 might be the D (5 bases). This CDR3 spans 16 amino acids. CDR1 is MNHEY, CDR2 SMNVEV, per germline (reference sequence). With 6 bases removed from V and 8 bases from J, the gap between germline ends came to 23 bases.